These 11 T cell receptor beta chains originate from one sample sequenced in a study of naive and memory T cell subsets. Two oligonucleotides, mixed equimolar, formed the beta constant-region primer covering TRBC1 and TRBC2. Nested alpha and beta constant-region primers with the SP2 primer drove four PCR rounds on ligated cDNA. TCRdb re-called the UMI-ligation and nested PCR reads with MiXCR, one entry per CDR3 protein. The sample lists some 80,000 distinct CDR3 sequences, 8% to 9.5% occurring once. Material: naive CD8+ T cells from blood. All receptors come from a human donor in good health.

The gene calls are TRBV7-2 and TRBJ1-1; 8 bases line up with TRBD1. Per the germline V gene, CDR1 is SGHTA and CDR2 is FQGNSA. The CDR3 loop spans 12 amino acids. The ends lost 3 bases at V and 7 bases at J; junction bases unmatched: 1. The CDR3 here is CASSFGQGEAFF. As DNA, the CDR3 is TGTGCCAGCAGCTTCGGACAGGGTGAAGCTTTCTTT. The full variable domain, completed using reference TRBV7-2 and TRBJ1-1, is GAGVSQSPSNKVTEKGKDVELRCDPISGHTALYWYRQSLGQGLEFLIYFQGNSAPDKSGLPSDRFSAERTGGSVSTLTIQRTQQEDSAVYLCASSFGQGEAFFGQGTRLTVV.

This clonotype was seen a handful of times. Here the CDR3 DNA reads TGTGCCAGCAGTTACGGGACAGGGACGGGGGATGGCTACACCTTC. Protein sequence: CASSYGTGTGDGYTF. The rearrangement joins TRBV6-5 to TRBJ1-2; 9 bases fit TRBD1. The ends lost 2 bases at V and 6 bases at J; junction bases unmatched: 7. The CDR3 is 15 residues long. Germline CDR1 is MNHEY and CDR2 is SVGAGI.

J is TRBJ2-7 and V is TRBV6-5; 12 bases map to TRBD2. The CDR3 runs to 17 residues. J gave up 6 bases and V 2 bases, and 11 bases lay outside the gene matches. The germline gives CDR1 MNHEY, CDR2 SVGAGI. The CDR3: CASSYTLLAGGMGEQYF. The DNA for the CDR3 is TGTGCCAGCAGTTACACATTACTAGCGGGAGGAATGGGCGAGCAGTACTTC.

A remark on this clonotype: A much larger clone lies one base from this, so it may be a read error. The chain joins TRBV6-2 or TRBV6-3 to TRBJ2-7; D unclear. The CDR3 is 11 residues long. V lost 2 bases and J 3 bases, leaving 2 bases between the germline ends. Germline V gene lookup returns CDR1 MNHEY and CDR2 SVGEGT. The CDR3 coding sequence is TGTGCCAGCAGTTACATCTACGAGCAGTACTTC. Translating gives CASSYIYEQYF.

The rearrangement uses TRBV27 and TRBJ2-1; tentatively, D is TRBD2 (6 bases). The V end was cut by 5 bases, the J end by 5 bases, with 10 bases between. The germline CDR1 and CDR2 sequences are MNHEY and SMNVEV (reference sequence). The CDR3 is 13 residues long. The CDR3 DNA reads as TGTGCCAGCAGTGTTACTAGCCACAATGAGCAGTTCTTC. Its protein is CASSVTSHNEQFF.

This clonotype was counted only a few times. This chain uses TRBV2 with TRBJ2-4; D perhaps matches TRBD1 (7 bases). V shed 2 bases and J shed 0 bases, with 14 bases lying between them. The CDR3 sequence is 17 residues long. Germline values: CDR1 SNHLY, CDR2 FYNNEI. CDR3 sequence reads: CASSETGAGIAKNIQYF. The CDR3 region has the DNA TGTGCCAGCAGTGAAACAGGGGCGGGAATAGCCAAAAACATTCAGTACTTC. Supplemented by reference TRBV2 and TRBJ2-4, the full variable domain reads EPEVTQTPSHQVTQMGQEVILRCVPISNHLYFYWYRQILGQKVEFLVSFYNNEISEKSEIFDDQFSVERPDGSNFTLKIRSTKLEDSAMYFCASSETGAGIAKNIQYFGAGTRLSVL.

The rearrangement links TRBV7-9 to TRBJ1-4; weak D call: TRBD1 (5 bases). CDR3 length: 14 amino acids. V was trimmed by 5 bases and J by 8 bases, leaving 15 bases between them. Germline V gene lookup returns CDR1 SEHNR and CDR2 FQNEAQ (reference sequence). CDR3 in amino acids: CASSPGRGYEKLFF. DNA for the CDR3: TGTGCCAGCAGCCCCGGGCGGGGGTACGAAAAACTGTTTTTT.

The sample holds a few counts of this clonotype. The chain carries TRBV20-1 and TRBJ2-7, with 10 bases matching TRBD1. There are 14 residues in the CDR3. Germline CDR1 DFQATT, CDR2 SNEGSKA (reference sequence). After removal of 5 bases from V and 4 bases from J, the junction contained 8 bases not matched to a gene. The CDR3 here is CSAGRDRGLYEQYF. DNA of the CDR3: TGCAGTGCTGGAAGGGACAGGGGTCTATACGAGCAGTACTTC.

This clonotype was found a few times. V and J are TRBV20-1 and TRBJ2-1, with D perhaps matching TRBD2 (6 bases). CDR1 DFQATT and CDR2 SNEGSKA come from the germline V gene (reference sequence). Deletions cut 5 bases from V and 7 bases from J, with 15 bases between. The CDR3 is 13 residues long. CDR3 residues: CSAWTTLGNEQFF. In DNA, the CDR3 is TGCAGTGCTTGGACTACCCTAGGGAATGAGCAGTTCTTC.

This clonotype was counted ten times or more. The genes are TRBV21-1 and TRBJ2-7. TRBV21-1 has pseudogene status. There are 11 residues in the CDR3. CDR3 coding DNA: TGTGCCAGCAGCCGTAGATCCGAGCAGTACTTC. Translation gives CASSRRSEQYF.

This chain uses TRBV28 with TRBJ2-4; D is unresolved. CDR1 is MDHEN, CDR2 SYDVKM, per germline. The CDR3 spans 12 residues. The ends were cut back, 6 bases at V and 8 bases at J, with 11 bases in the middle. The CDR3 here is CASSPGSYIQYF. CDR3 DNA: TGTGCCAGCAGCCCCGGCAGCTACATTCAGTACTTC.